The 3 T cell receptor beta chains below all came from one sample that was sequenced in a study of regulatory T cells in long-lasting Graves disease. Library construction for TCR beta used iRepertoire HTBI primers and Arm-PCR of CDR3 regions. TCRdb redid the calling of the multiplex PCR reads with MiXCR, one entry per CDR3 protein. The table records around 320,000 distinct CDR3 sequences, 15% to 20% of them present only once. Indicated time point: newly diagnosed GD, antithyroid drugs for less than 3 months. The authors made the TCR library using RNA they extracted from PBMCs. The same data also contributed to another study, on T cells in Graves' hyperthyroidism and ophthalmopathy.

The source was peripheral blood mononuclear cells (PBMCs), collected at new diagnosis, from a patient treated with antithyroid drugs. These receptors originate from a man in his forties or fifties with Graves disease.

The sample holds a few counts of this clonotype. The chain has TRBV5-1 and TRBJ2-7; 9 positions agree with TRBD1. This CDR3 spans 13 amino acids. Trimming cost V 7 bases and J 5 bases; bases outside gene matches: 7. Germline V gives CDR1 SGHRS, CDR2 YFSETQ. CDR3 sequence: CASSGQGGNEQYF. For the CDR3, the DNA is TGCGCCAGCTCGGGACAGGGAGGGAACGAGCAGTACTTC.

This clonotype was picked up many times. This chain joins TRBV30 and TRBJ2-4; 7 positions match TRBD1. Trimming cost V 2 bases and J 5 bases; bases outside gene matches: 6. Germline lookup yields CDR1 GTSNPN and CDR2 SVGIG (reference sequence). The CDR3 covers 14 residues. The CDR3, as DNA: TGTGCCTGGAGTAGAGGGGGCGCCGAAAACATTCAGTACTTC. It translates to CAWSRGGAENIQYF.

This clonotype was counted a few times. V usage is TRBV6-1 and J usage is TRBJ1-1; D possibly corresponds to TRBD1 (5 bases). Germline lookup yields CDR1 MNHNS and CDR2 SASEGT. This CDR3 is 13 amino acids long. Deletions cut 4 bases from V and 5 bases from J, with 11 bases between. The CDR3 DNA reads TGTGCCAGCAGTGTAAACTGGGGGACTGAAGCTTTCTTT. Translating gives CASSVNWGTEAFF.